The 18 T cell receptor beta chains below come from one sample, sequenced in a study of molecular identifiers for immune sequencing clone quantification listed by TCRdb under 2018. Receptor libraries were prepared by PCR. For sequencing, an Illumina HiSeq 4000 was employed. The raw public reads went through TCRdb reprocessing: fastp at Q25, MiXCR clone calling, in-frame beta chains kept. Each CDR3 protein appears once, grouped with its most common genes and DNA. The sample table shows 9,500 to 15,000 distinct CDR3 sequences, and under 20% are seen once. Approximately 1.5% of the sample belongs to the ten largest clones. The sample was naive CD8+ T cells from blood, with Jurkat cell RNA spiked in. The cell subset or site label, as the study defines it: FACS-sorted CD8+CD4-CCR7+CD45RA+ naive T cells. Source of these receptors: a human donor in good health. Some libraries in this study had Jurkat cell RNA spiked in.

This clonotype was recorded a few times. CDR3 nucleotide sequence: TGTGCCAGCAGCTTCCGGGACAGGGGGCGCCTGGGCACTGAAGCTTTCTTT. It encodes CASSFRDRGRLGTEAFF. The chain uses TRBV5-4 and TRBJ1-1, with 12 bases aligning to TRBD1. Per germline, CDR1 SGHNT and CDR2 YYREEE (reference sequence). The trim removed 2 bases at V and 4 bases at J, leaving 9 bases unmatched. The CDR3 sequence is 17 residues long.

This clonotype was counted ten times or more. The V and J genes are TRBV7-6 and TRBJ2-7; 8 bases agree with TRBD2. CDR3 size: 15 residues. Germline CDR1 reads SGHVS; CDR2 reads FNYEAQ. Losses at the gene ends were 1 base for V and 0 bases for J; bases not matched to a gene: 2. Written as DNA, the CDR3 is TGTGCCAGCAGCTTAGTAGCGGGGAGCTCCTACGAGCAGTACTTC. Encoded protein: CASSLVAGSSYEQYF.

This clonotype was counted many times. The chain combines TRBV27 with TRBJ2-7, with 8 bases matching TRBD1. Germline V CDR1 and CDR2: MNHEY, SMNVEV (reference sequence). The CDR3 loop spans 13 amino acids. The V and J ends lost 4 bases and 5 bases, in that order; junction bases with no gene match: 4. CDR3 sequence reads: CASSWTGSHEQYF. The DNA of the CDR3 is TGTGCCAGCAGTTGGACAGGGAGCCACGAGCAGTACTTC.

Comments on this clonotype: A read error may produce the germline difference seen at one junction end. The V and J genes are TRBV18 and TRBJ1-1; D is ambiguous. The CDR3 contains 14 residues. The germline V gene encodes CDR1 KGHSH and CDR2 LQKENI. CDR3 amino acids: CAGSPPGLNTEAFF. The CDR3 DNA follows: TGTGCCGGCTCGCCGCCCGGTTTGAACACTGAAGCTTTCTTT.

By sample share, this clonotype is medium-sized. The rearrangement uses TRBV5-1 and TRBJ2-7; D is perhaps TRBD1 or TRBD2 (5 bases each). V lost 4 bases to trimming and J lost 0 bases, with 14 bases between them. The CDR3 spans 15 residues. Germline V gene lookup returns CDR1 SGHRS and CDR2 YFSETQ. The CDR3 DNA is TGCGCCAGCAGCCCAATCCGGGACGGCTCCTACGAGCAGTACTTC. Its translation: CASSPIRDGSYEQYF.

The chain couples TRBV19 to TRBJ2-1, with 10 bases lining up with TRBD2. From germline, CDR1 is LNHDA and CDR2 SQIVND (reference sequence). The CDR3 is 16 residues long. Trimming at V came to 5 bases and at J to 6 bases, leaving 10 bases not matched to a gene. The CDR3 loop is CASSVPGLAYPNEQFF. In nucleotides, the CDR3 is TGTGCCAGTAGTGTCCCGGGACTAGCGTACCCCAATGAGCAGTTCTTC.

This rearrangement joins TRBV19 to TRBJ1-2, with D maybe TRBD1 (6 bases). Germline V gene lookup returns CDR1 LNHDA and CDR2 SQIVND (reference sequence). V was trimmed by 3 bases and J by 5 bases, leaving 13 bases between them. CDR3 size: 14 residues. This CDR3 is CASSIETGLYGYTF. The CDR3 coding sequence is TGTGCCAGTAGTATCGAGACAGGATTATATGGCTACACCTTC. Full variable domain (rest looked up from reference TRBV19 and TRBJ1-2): DGGITQSPKYLFRKEGQNVTLSCEQNLNHDAMYWYRQDPGQGLRLIYYSQIVNDFQKGDIAEGYSVSREKKESFPLTVTSAQKNPTAFYLCASSIETGLYGYTFGSGTRLTVV.

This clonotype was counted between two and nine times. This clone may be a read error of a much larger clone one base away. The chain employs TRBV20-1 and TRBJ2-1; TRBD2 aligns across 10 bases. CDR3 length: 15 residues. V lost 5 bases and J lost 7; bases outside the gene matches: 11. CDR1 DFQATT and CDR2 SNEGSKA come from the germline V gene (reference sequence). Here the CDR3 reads CSAGGLADTENEQFF. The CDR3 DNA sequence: TGCAGTGCTGGAGGACTAGCGGATACTGAGAATGAGCAGTTCTTC.

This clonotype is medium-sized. The CDR3 here is CASSPPLGQGVHEQYF. CDR3 nucleotides: TGTGCCAGCAGCCCTCCCCTAGGACAGGGAGTCCACGAGCAGTACTTC. The chain employs TRBV7-9 and TRBJ2-7, with 8 bases lining up with TRBD1. The germline V gene encodes CDR1 SEHNR and CDR2 FQNEAQ (reference sequence). CDR3 size: 16 residues. Trimming took 5 bases from V and 5 from J; bases not matched to a gene: 14.

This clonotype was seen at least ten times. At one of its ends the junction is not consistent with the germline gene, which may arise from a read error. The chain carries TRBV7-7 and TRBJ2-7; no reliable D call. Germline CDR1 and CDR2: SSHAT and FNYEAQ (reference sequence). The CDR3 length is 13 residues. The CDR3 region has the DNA TGTGCTAGCAGCTTCCGGGTAGGTGAAGAGCAGTACTTC. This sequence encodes CASSFRVGEEQYF.

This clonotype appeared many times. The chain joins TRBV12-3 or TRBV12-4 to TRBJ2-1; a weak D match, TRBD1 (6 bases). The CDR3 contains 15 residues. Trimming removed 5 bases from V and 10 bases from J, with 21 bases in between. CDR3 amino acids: CASSPPGGGIMEQFF. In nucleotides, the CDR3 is TGTGCCAGCAGTCCCCCTGGGGGCGGCATCATGGAGCAGTTCTTC.

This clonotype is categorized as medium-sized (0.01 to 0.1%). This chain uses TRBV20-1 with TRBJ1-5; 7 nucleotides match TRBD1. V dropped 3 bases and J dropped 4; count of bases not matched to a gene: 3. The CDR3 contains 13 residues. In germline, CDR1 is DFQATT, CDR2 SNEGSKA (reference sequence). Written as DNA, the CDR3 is TGCAGTGCTAGCGGGACAGAAAATCAGCCCCAGCATTTT. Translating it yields CSASGTENQPQHF.

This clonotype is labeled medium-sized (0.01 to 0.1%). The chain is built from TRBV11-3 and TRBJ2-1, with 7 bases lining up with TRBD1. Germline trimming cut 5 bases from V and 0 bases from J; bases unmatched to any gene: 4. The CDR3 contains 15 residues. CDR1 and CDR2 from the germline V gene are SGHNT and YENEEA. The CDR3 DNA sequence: TGTGCCAGCAGCCAGGACAGGAGCTCCTACAATGAGCAGTTCTTC. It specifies CASSQDRSSYNEQFF.

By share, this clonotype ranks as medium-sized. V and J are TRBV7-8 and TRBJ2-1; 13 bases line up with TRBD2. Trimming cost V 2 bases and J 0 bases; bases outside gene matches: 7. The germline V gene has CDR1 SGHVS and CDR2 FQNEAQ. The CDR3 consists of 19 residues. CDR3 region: CASSLPTSGRQNSYNEQFF. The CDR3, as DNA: TGTGCCAGCAGCTTACCGACTAGCGGGAGGCAAAACTCCTACAATGAGCAGTTCTTC.

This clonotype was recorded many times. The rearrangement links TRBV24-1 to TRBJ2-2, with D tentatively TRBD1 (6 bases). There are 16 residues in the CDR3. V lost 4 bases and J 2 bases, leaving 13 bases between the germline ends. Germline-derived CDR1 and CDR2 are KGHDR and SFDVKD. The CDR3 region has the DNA TGTGCCACCAGTGAATCCGGGACACTTAACACCGGGGAGCTGTTTTTT. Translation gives CATSESGTLNTGELFF.

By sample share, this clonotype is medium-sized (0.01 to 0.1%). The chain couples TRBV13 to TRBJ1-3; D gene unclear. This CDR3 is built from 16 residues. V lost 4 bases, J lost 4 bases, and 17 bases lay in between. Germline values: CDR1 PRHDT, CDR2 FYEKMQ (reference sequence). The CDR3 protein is CASSWEGSNSGNTIYF. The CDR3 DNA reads TGTGCCAGCAGCTGGGAGGGCTCAAACTCCGGAAACACCATATATTTT. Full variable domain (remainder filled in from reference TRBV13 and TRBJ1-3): AAGVIQSPRHLIKEKRETATLKCYPIPRHDTVYWYQQGPGQDPQFLISFYEKMQSDKGSIPDRFSAQQFSDYHSELNMSSLELGDSALYFCASSWEGSNSGNTIYFGEGSWLTVV.

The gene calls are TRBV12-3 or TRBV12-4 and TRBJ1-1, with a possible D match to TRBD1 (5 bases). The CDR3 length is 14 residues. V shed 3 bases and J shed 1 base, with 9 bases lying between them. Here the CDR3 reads CASSFWGQNTEAFF. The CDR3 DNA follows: TGTGCCAGCAGTTTTTGGGGCCAGAACACTGAAGCTTTCTTT.

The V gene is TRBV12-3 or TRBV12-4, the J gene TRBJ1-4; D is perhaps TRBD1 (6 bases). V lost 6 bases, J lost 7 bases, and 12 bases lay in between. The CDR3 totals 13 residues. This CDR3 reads CASRTGTTEKLFF. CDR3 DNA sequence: TGTGCCAGCAGGACCGGGACAACTGAAAAACTGTTTTTT.